This T cell receptor delta chain was sequenced in a study of gamma-delta chains in newborns, infants, children. TCRdb redid the clone calls on the reads with CATT. The sample includes roughly 5,000 delta-chain clones, less than 3.5% of them seen just once. This clone was counted only a few times. One base away lies a much larger clone, so this may be a sequencing read error. This sample also contains other DNA sequences that code for the same CDR3. Per the germline V gene, CDR1 is GEAIGNYY and CDR2 is EKD. The CDR3 has 19 residues. Sequencing was carried out using blood. J is TRDJ3 and V is TRDV2, with 12 bases matching TRDD3. This sequence originates from a child who was a newborn, infant or young child, either healthy, febrile or measles-vaccinated (not recorded which). DNA for the CDR3: TGTGCCTGCGACACTGGGGGATACCCCAGCTCCTGGGACACCCGACAGATGTTCTTC. This codes for CACDTGGYPSSWDTRQMFF.